This is a list of T cell receptor beta chains from one sample in a study of T cells in Graves' hyperthyroidism and ophthalmopathy. TCRdb re-called the multiplex PCR reads with MiXCR, one entry per CDR3 protein. Of 360,000 or so distinct CDR3 sequences detected, nearly 15% appear once; the ten largest clones hold roughly a fifth. What was sequenced was blood. The receptor source for this set is a woman aged 55 to 70 with Graves' ophthalmopathy. CDR3s include the opening cysteine and the closing phenylalanine or tryptophan.

V gene	J gene	CDR3 protein
TRBV2	TRBJ2-3	CASSYPTSGTNTDTQYF
TRBV5-4	TRBJ2-3	CASSSSGSGDTQYF
TRBV7-9	TRBJ2-3	CASSEQGDTQYF
TRBV12-3/TRBV12-4	TRBJ1-6	CASSLGGNNSPLHF
TRBV7-2	TRBJ2-5	CASSLVRDKETQYF
TRBV19	TRBJ2-2	CASSISSANTGELFF
TRBV20-1	TRBJ2-7	CSARERGVLYEQYF
TRBV5-1	TRBJ2-2	CASNLAGEGPTGELFF
TRBV28	TRBJ2-3	CASSRRDSTDTQYF
TRBV2	TRBJ2-1	CASSEGSGRYEQFF
TRBV28	TRBJ1-4	CASSTLGRVEKLFF
TRBV6-1	TRBJ2-1	CASSKSSSGAHNEQFF
TRBV19	TRBJ2-6	CASSMRGPGANVLTF
TRBV6-1	TRBJ2-1	CASTNSYNEQFF
TRBV27	TRBJ2-1	CASSPRQRTYNEQFF
TRBV7-2	TRBJ2-2	CASSLTFANTGELFF
TRBV5-8	TRBJ2-7	CASSLEVGSRGEQYF
TRBV15	TRBJ2-2	CATSYPWTSRGTGELFF
TRBV6-1	TRBJ2-4	CASSGRNIQYF
TRBV7-9	TRBJ2-7	CASSPRDGFEQYF
TRBV20-1	TRBJ2-5	CSGTAGQETQYF
TRBV19	TRBJ1-1	CASSIFRENTEAFF
TRBV6-1	TRBJ1-5	CASSSTTPSNQPQHF
TRBV11-1	TRBJ2-3	CASRDFSSTDTQYF
TRBV20-1	TRBJ2-1	CSAMWDRDGHVFGVQDNEQFF
TRBV29-1	TRBJ2-1	CSARPGYEQFF
TRBV12-3/TRBV12-4	TRBJ1-5	CASSLSLGRGVYSNQPQHF
TRBV4-1	TRBJ2-5	CASSQDGGGGWQETQYF
TRBV9	TRBJ2-5	CASSDYRVESLETQYF
TRBV2	TRBJ1-5	CASSGDVTQPQHF
TRBV5-1	TRBJ2-7	CASSSSGTSYEQYF
TRBV20-1	TRBJ2-7	CSARDGTGASYEQYF
TRBV2	TRBJ1-5	CASSPGTGGNQPQHF
TRBV3-1	TRBJ2-2	CASSPGLAGGSNTGELFF
TRBV7-3	TRBJ2-1	CASSKTRESSYNEQFF
TRBV19	TRBJ2-2	CASSIGDTNTGELFF
TRBV20-1	TRBJ2-7	CSAREEGLDFMWGGSYEQYF